This passage covers 7 T cell receptor beta chains from one sample sequenced in a study of T-cell reconstitution after alpha-beta-depleted transplantation in children. Unique molecular identifiers were used to barcode this TCRbeta library. TCRdb itself ran the PCR reads through MiXCR, one entry per CDR3 protein. The sample carries fewer than 1 million distinct CDR3 sequences, about 15% recorded once. Sequencing used PBMCs, mostly from graft donor cells, obtained 360 days after TCRalphabeta/CD19-depleted stem cell transplant. These receptors were taken from a male patient aged 5 to 17 who had a stem cell transplant for acute lymphoblastic leukemia, so the T cells may come from the graft donor.

This chain links TRBV6-2 or TRBV6-3 with TRBJ2-7; either TRBD1 or TRBD2 may fit D (6 bases each). The CDR3 has 15 residues. Germline CDR1 is MNHEY and CDR2 is SVGEGT. With 1 base removed from V and 3 bases from J, the gap between germline ends came to 13 bases. The CDR3 sequence is CASSYLGGYDYEQYF. The CDR3 DNA sequence: TGTGCCAGCAGTTACTTAGGGGGGTATGACTACGAGCAGTACTTC.

This clonotype has a handful of counts. This rearrangement joins TRBV7-3 to TRBJ2-1; TRBD2 is a possible D gene (5 bases). The germline CDR1 and CDR2 sequences are SGHTA and FQGTGA. Trimming cost V 6 bases and J 4 bases, with 16 bases left between them. The CDR3 loop spans 15 amino acids. The CDR3: CASSPSGAAYNEQFF. CDR3 coding DNA: TGTGCCAGCAGTCCAAGCGGAGCCGCGTACAATGAGCAGTTCTTC. Looking up the rest from reference TRBV7-3 and TRBJ2-1 gives the full variable domain: GAGVSQTPSNKVTEKGKYVELRCDPISGHTALYWYRQSLGQGPEFLIYFQGTGAADDSGLPNDRFFAVRPEGSVSTLKIQRTERGDSAVYLCASSPSGAAYNEQFFGPGTRLTVL.

The chain has TRBV6-5 and TRBJ2-1, with 9 bases fitting TRBD2. Trimming cost V 4 bases and J 6 bases; bases outside gene matches: 1. The CDR3 spans 13 residues. Germline V CDR1 and CDR2: MNHEY, SVGAGI. The CDR3 is CASSWGLANEQFF. The CDR3 DNA sequence: TGTGCCAGCAGTTGGGGACTAGCCAATGAGCAGTTCTTC.

The chain combines TRBV9 with TRBJ2-7; possible D gene TRBD2, 6 bases. Looked up from germline, CDR1 is SGDLS and CDR2 is YYNGEE. Trimming shortened V by 0 bases and J by 0 bases, and 16 bases separated the two germline ends. The CDR3 is 17 residues long. CDR3 bases: TGTGCCAGCAGCGTAGGGGACTCTGCAAGGGGCTCCTACGAGCAGTACTTC. The encoded protein is CASSVGDSARGSYEQYF.

V is TRBV23-1 and J is TRBJ2-1, with TRBD2 identical over 8 bases. TRBV23-1 belongs to the ORF category, with a function that is uncertain. The V segment lost 4 bases and the J segment 0 bases; nucleotides outside the gene matches: 8. The CDR3 length is 17 residues. In DNA, the CDR3 is TGCGCCAGCAGTCTCCCCTTAGCGGGGAGCTCCTACAATGAGCAGTTCTTC. This encodes CASSLPLAGSSYNEQFF.

This chain links TRBV27 with TRBJ2-2; 8 bases are shared with TRBD2. J lost 8 bases, V lost 6 bases, and 23 bases had no gene match. Germline lookup yields CDR1 MNHEY and CDR2 SMNVEV (reference sequence). The CDR3 consists of 19 residues. CDR3 residues: CASSPSVAGLFKIRGELFF. The CDR3, as DNA: TGTGCCAGCAGCCCCTCGGTAGCGGGACTTTTCAAGATCCGGGGGGAGCTGTTTTTT.

The gene calls are TRBV12-3 or TRBV12-4 and TRBJ2-7; TRBD1 aligns across 10 bases. The CDR3 spans 15 residues. The V segment lost 5 bases and the J segment 7 bases; nucleotides outside the gene matches: 11. DNA for the CDR3: TGTGCCAGCAGTCTCCCGGGACAGGGGACGAGAGAGCAGTACTTC. Residues: CASSLPGQGTREQYF.